This TCR beta chain was profiled in a study of blood T cell repertoires in COVID-19. Here immunoSEQ multiplex PCR was the method, and the copy in TCRdb shows in-frame clones only, minus some. The sample lists about 170,000 clones; approximately 86% were seen once. Sequencing was done on a sample of peripheral blood. The TCR sequence derives from a man between 65 and 85 years old with acute or convalescent COVID-19.

The CDR3 sequence: CASSFGGGALGDGYTF. The CDR3 region has the DNA TGTGCCAGCAGTTTCGGAGGGGGCGCCTTGGGAGATGGCTACACCTTC. The rearrangement links TRBV27 to TRBJ1-2, with TRBD1 identical over 7 bases. From germline, CDR1 is MNHEY and CDR2 SMNVEV (reference sequence). CDR3 length: 16 residues. Trimming took 3 bases from V and 6 from J; bases not matched to a gene: 13.